This entry lists 8 T cell receptor beta chains sequenced from one sample in a study of cytomegalovirus exposure and HLA in healthy donors. Profiled with immunoSEQ multiplex PCR; TCRdb holds only in-frame clones, not every one. The sample lists roughly 150,000 clones; roughly 90% were seen once. Sequencing was performed on PBMCs. These receptors came from a man between 18 and 35 years old in good health and CMV-seronegative.

The CDR3 DNA follows: TGTGCCAGCGTGCCCGGGACAGGGGGAACAAGTCAGCCCCAGCATTTT. Its translation: CASVPGTGGTSQPQHF. The chain employs TRBV5-8 and TRBJ1-5; 11 bases map to TRBD1. CDR1 and CDR2 from the germline V gene are SGHTS and YDEGEE. The CDR3 runs 16 residues. Losses at the gene ends were 7 bases for V and 6 bases for J; bases not matched to a gene: 12.

The J gene is TRBJ1-4, the V gene TRBV5-6; D perhaps matches TRBD1 (6 bases). Between the trimmed V and J ends, which lost 4 bases and 4 bases, there was a span of 11 bases. The CDR3 has 14 residues. Per the germline V gene, CDR1 is SGHDT and CDR2 is YYEEEE. In nucleotides, the CDR3 is TGTGCCAGCAGCCCGACAGGAATTAATGAAAAACTGTTTTTT. Amino acid sequence: CASSPTGINEKLFF.

V and J are TRBV5-1 and TRBJ1-1; 9 bases line up with TRBD1. This CDR3 has 15 residues. CDR1 and CDR2 from the germline V gene are SGHRS and YFSETQ. Trimming at V came to 7 bases and at J to 6 bases, leaving 13 bases not matched to a gene. CDR3 sequence: CASHSATGGTSEAFF. CDR3 in DNA: TGCGCCAGCCACTCTGCGACAGGGGGGACTTCTGAAGCTTTCTTT.

The DNA for the CDR3 is TGTGCCAGCGGAGAGGACAGGGCGGGACTCAATGAGCAGTTCTTC. Amino acid sequence: CASGEDRAGLNEQFF. V is TRBV2 and J is TRBJ2-1; 8 bases line up with TRBD1. V lost 8 bases, J lost 6 bases, and 12 bases stayed unmatched. Germline V gene lookup returns CDR1 SNHLY and CDR2 FYNNEI. This CDR3 comprises 15 residues.

The chain links TRBV29-1 to TRBJ2-7, with 8 bases that match TRBD1. With 5 bases clipped from V and 4 bases from J, the junction kept 7 bases outside the gene matches. The CDR3 contains 13 residues. Looked up from germline, CDR1 is SQVTM and CDR2 is ANQGSEA. The CDR3 DNA sequence: TGCAGCGTTCGACAGGGGAGTAATTACGAGCAGTACTTC. It codes for CSVRQGSNYEQYF.

V and J are TRBV6-6 and TRBJ1-3; D may be TRBD1 (5 bases). The CDR3 has 12 amino acids. V was pared by 9 bases and J by 0 bases, with 6 bases between. Germline assignment: CDR1 MNHNY and CDR2 SVGAGI (reference sequence). The CDR3 sequence is CASQGSGNTIYF. The CDR3, as DNA: TGTGCCAGTCAGGGCTCTGGAAACACCATATATTTT.

J is TRBJ1-2 and V is TRBV9; D is perhaps TRBD1 (6 bases). The CDR3 is 17 residues long. V was trimmed by 2 bases and J by 2 bases, leaving 19 bases between them. Germline assignment: CDR1 SGDLS and CDR2 YYNGEE. The CDR3 coding sequence is TGTGCCAGCAGCGTTTCGGGACATCAAATATTCAACTATGGCTACACCTTC. It yields the protein CASSVSGHQIFNYGYTF.

The genes are TRBV27 and TRBJ1-2, with unresolved D. The CDR3 sequence is 13 residues long. Germline V gives CDR1 MNHEY, CDR2 SMNVEV (reference sequence). Trimming removed 5 bases at V and 3 bases at J, with 10 bases between. CDR3 nucleotide sequence: TGTGCCAGCAGTCCCTACGGGGACTATGGCTACACCTTC. Translated: CASSPYGDYGYTF.